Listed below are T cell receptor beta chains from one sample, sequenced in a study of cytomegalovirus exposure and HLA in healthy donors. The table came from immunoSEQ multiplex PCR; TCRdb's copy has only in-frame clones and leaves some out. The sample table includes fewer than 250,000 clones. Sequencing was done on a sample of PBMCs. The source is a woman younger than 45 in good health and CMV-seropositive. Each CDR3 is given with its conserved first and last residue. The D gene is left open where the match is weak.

TGTGCCAGCAGCTTAGCAGTTTATGGGACACGGTCACCCCTCCACTTT	CASSLAVYGTRSPLHF	.	TRBV7-2	TRBJ1-6
TGTGCCAGCTCACCATCCGGGACAGCTGAGACCCAGTACTTC	CASSPSGTAETQYF	TRBD1	TRBV18	TRBJ2-5
TGTGCCAGCAGCCGCCGACTAGCGGGGGTTCCAGATACGCAGTATTTT	CASSRRLAGVPDTQYF	TRBD2	TRBV5-6	TRBJ2-3
TGTGCCAGCCGCCGGTGGGAAGCGGGCACTGAAGCTTTCTTT	CASRRWEAGTEAFF	.	TRBV7-2	TRBJ1-1
TGTGCCATCAGTGAGACAGGGCTCGGAGGCTACACCTTC	CAISETGLGGYTF	.	TRBV10-3	TRBJ1-2
TGTGCCAGCAGCTTAGCCCGTCCCAGGGGGGACACCGGGGAGCTGTTTTTT	CASSLARPRGDTGELFF	.	TRBV11-3	TRBJ2-2
TGTGCCAGCTCACCACCGGGGGGAGGCTATGGCTACACCTTC	CASSPPGGGYGYTF	.	TRBV18	TRBJ1-2
TGTGCCAGCAGTTACGGGCAGTACGAGCAGTACTTC	CASSYGQYEQYF	.	TRBV6-6	TRBJ2-7
TGTGCCACCAGCGATCGGTTCAGGGGGAGGAACACTGAAGCTTTCTTT	CATSDRFRGRNTEAFF	TRBD1	TRBV15	TRBJ1-1
TGTGCCAGCAGCGCCCGGGCGGGACTAGCGGGGAGTTTGGGGGAGCTGTTTTTT	CASSARAGLAGSLGELFF	TRBD2	TRBV9	TRBJ2-2
TGCGCCAGCCGAACCATATCGGGACAGGGCGATACAGATACGCAGTATTTT	CASRTISGQGDTDTQYF	TRBD1	TRBV5-1	TRBJ2-3
TGTGCCAGCAGCTATGGGGACAGGGCAAGCAATCAGCCCCAGCATTTT	CASSYGDRASNQPQHF	TRBD1	TRBV7-9	TRBJ1-5
TGTGCCAGCAGTGCGGCACGCGGCGGCTACACCTTC	CASSAARGGYTF	.	TRBV28	TRBJ1-2
TGTGCCACCAGCAGAGCGGGACTAGCGGGAGACCGCCAAGAGACCCAGTACTTC	CATSRAGLAGDRQETQYF	TRBD2	TRBV15	TRBJ2-5
TGTGCCAGCAGCTTAGGTGTTCTAGCGGGGCGTACGCAGTATTTT	CASSLGVLAGRTQYF	TRBD2	TRBV7-2	TRBJ2-3
TGTGCCAGTAGTATAGAGGGATTACAGGGGTATAGCAATCAGCCCCAGCATTTT	CASSIEGLQGYSNQPQHF	TRBD1	TRBV19	TRBJ1-5
TGTGCCATCAGTGCTGTTTTACAGGCGGGGGATCAGCCCCAGCATTTT	CAISAVLQAGDQPQHF	.	TRBV10-3	TRBJ1-5
TGTGCCACTCGATGGAGGGTTAATCAGCCCCAGCATTTT	CATRWRVNQPQHF	.	TRBV19	TRBJ1-5
TGCGCCAGCAGTCCCGGGACAGGGGACGAGCAGTACTTC	CASSPGTGDEQYF	TRBD1	TRBV10-2	TRBJ2-7
TGTGCCAGCAGTTACACGGACAGGGTGTCCTACGAGCAGTACTTC	CASSYTDRVSYEQYF	TRBD1	TRBV6-5	TRBJ2-7
TGTGCCAGCAGGTTGACAGGGGAGGGTAATTCACCCCTCCACTTT	CASRLTGEGNSPLHF	TRBD1	TRBV6-5	TRBJ1-6
TGTGCCAGCAGTGAAGGGAGGACAGGGAGCACTGAAGCTTTCTTT	CASSEGRTGSTEAFF	TRBD1	TRBV2	TRBJ1-1
TGTGCCAGCAGTTATCAGGGCTATGGCTACACCTTC	CASSYQGYGYTF	.	TRBV6-5	TRBJ1-2
TGTGCCAGCTCACCACCCCAGGGGTGGCCGGGAGGGATCACTGAAGCTTTCTTT	CASSPPQGWPGGITEAFF	.	TRBV18	TRBJ1-1
TGCGCCAGCAGTGAGTCGGTAACTAGCGGGAACGGAGATACGCAGTATTTT	CASSESVTSGNGDTQYF	TRBD2	TRBV10-1	TRBJ2-3
TGTGCCAGCAGCTTTGACAGGGATCCCTACAATGAGCAGTTCTTC	CASSFDRDPYNEQFF	TRBD1	TRBV7-2	TRBJ2-1
TGTGCCAGCAGCTCAAACCACAGGGGAGAGAGGGAGACCCAGTACTTC	CASSSNHRGERETQYF	TRBD1	TRBV7-8	TRBJ2-5
TGCGCCAGCAGCTTGGGAGAGTATCCGGGACTCAGGTACTTC	CASSLGEYPGLRYF	.	TRBV5-1	TRBJ2-5
TGTGCCAGCAGGGCCACCTACGAGCAGTACTTC	CASRATYEQYF	.	TRBV2	TRBJ2-7
TGTGCCAGCAGCCCCCTAGCGGACAGCTCCTACAATGAGCAGTTCTTC	CASSPLADSSYNEQFF	.	TRBV7-8	TRBJ2-1